The clone carrying this T cell receptor (beta chain) was recorded a few times. A junction end diverges from the germline sequence, so it may reflect a read error. This entry is derived from a study of blood T cell repertoires in COVID-19. Clones were sequenced by immunoSEQ multiplex PCR, and TCRdb holds only the in-frame ones, with some missing. The data contain 120,000 or so clones, more than 60% of them seen just once; the ten biggest clones take up 2% to 2.5%. CDR1 is SGHAT and CDR2 is FQNNGV in the germline V gene. The CDR3 sequence is 12 residues long. This TCR derives from a woman between 65 and 79 years old with acute or convalescent COVID-19. The chain recombines TRBV11-2 with TRBJ1-1; TRBD1 aligns across 7 bases. Source material: peripheral blood. The CDR3 DNA is TGTGCCAGCAGCCCCGGGACAGCCAAACGTAAATTT. As protein: CASSPGTAKRKF.